This TCR beta chain was captured by sequencing in a study of T cells in Graves' hyperthyroidism and ophthalmopathy. Study-level points and caveats: Blood also showed most of the thyroid clonotypes that were expanded above 0.001. Progression to ophthalmopathy was predicted a median of roughly seven months early.

Amplification of TCR beta CDR3 regions was performed using RNA transcripts as template. Initially, a first-round RT-PCR of the TCR CDR3 employed the HTBI primer set. MiXCR, applied by TCRdb to the multiplex PCR reads, yields one record per CDR3 protein. The sample has hundreds of thousands of distinct CDR3 sequences, less than 25% seen once; the top ten hold 34%. This clonotype turned up a few times. Antigen unknown. Clinical symptoms, serum thyroxine and TRAb, thyroid ultrasound and orbital computed tomography were used for the diagnoses. PBMCs stemmed from 10 ml fresh peripheral blood. This sequence was found in a man younger than 40 with Graves' ophthalmopathy. The source material was blood.

The CDR3 DNA reads as TGTGCCAGCAGCGCCCGACAGGGTGACTATGGCTACACCTTC. It encodes CASSARQGDYGYTF. This rearrangement joins TRBV5-4 to TRBJ1-2, with 7 bases matching TRBD1. Trimming at V came to 4 bases and at J to 3 bases, leaving 6 bases not matched to a gene. The length of the CDR3 is 14 residues. Germline values: CDR1 SGHNT, CDR2 YYREEE (reference sequence).